The 30 T cell receptor beta chains below all came from one sample that was sequenced in a study of CD8+ T cells in alopecia areata. RNA extraction and reverse transcription yielded cDNA as sequencing template. The protocol was immunoSEQ multiplex PCR, while the TCRdb copy is restricted to in-frame clones and leaves out a portion. The repertoire holds roughly 110,000 clones, with 84% as singletons. The treatment: oral pan-JAK inhibitor, 5-10 mg twice daily. Sequencing was performed on CD8+ T cells sorted from blood, taken at week 24, from a patient treated with tofacitinib. These receptors were obtained from a human donor with alopecia areata.

As concerns this clone: Other DNA sequences in this sample translate to the same CDR3. This rearrangement joins TRBV4-1 to TRBJ2-3; 7 nucleotides agree with TRBD1. CDR1 and CDR2 from the germline V gene are MGHRA and YSYEKL. Trimming cost V 0 bases and J 6 bases; bases outside gene matches: 0. This CDR3 contains 13 residues. As DNA, the CDR3 is TGCGCCAGCAGCCAAGAAGGGGGCGATACGCAGTATTTT. The encoded protein is CASSQEGGDTQYF.

Here the CDR3 DNA reads TGTGCCAGCAGTGTGATGGAGGACGGGGCCTACGAGCAGTACTTC. Translation gives CASSVMEDGAYEQYF. V gene TRBV2 combines with J gene TRBJ2-7; the D gene is possibly TRBD2 (5 bases). The CDR3 consists of 15 residues. Germline CDR1 SNHLY, CDR2 FYNNEI. Deletions cut 4 bases from V and 2 bases from J, with 15 bases between.

The chain has TRBV14 and TRBJ1-2, with D maybe TRBD1 (6 bases). Per germline, CDR1 SGHDN and CDR2 FVKESK. The CDR3 is 13 residues long. Trimming removed 3 bases at V and 1 base at J, with 6 bases between. The CDR3 sequence: CASSHRGNYGYTF. For the CDR3, the DNA is TGTGCCAGCAGCCACAGGGGTAACTATGGCTACACCTTC. The full variable domain, completed using reference TRBV14 and TRBJ1-2, is EAGVTQFPSHSVIEKGQTVTLRCDPISGHDNLYWYRRVMGKEIKFLLHFVKESKQDESGMPNNRFLAERTGGTYSTLKVQPAELEDSGVYFCASSHRGNYGYTFGSGTRLTVV.

This rearrangement joins TRBV9 to TRBJ2-5, with D maybe TRBD1 (6 bases). Germline lookup yields CDR1 SGDLS and CDR2 YYNGEE. The CDR3 runs to 16 residues. V lost 0 bases to trimming and J lost 0 bases, with 12 bases between them. The CDR3 is CASSVEDRWYQETQYF. Here the CDR3 DNA reads TGTGCCAGCAGCGTAGAGGACAGATGGTACCAAGAGACCCAGTACTTC.

V and J are TRBV4-3 and TRBJ2-3, with 10 positions matching TRBD2. CDR3 length equals 18 residues. Trimming removed 1 base from V and 5 bases from J; junction bases left unmatched: 12. Germline V lookup: CDR1 LGHNA, CDR2 YSLEER. CDR3 amino acids: CASSQGPSGGSSGDTQYF. In DNA, the CDR3 is TGCGCCAGCAGCCAAGGGCCTAGCGGGGGCTCATCGGGAGATACGCAGTATTTT.

The chain couples TRBV2 to TRBJ2-7, with D unresolved. The CDR3 spans 12 residues. V shed 5 bases and J shed 3 bases, with 8 bases lying between them. Germline V CDR1 and CDR2: SNHLY, FYNNEI. The CDR3, as DNA: TGTGCCAGCAGTTGGATTCGCTACGAGCAGTACTTC. It translates to CASSWIRYEQYF.

J is TRBJ1-2 and V is TRBV9; D is ambiguous. Between the trimmed V and J ends, which lost 1 base and 4 bases, there was a span of 5 bases. Germline CDR1 reads SGDLS; CDR2 reads YYNGEE. CDR3 length equals 12 residues. The CDR3 here is CASSVYGYGYTF. Written as DNA, the CDR3 is TGTGCCAGCAGCGTATACGGCTATGGCTACACCTTC.

Only a few counts were recorded for this clone. J is TRBJ2-7 and V is TRBV6-5, with D hard to call. Trimming pared 0 bases from V and 5 bases from J, leaving 14 bases between. CDR3 size: 15 residues. Germline loops: CDR1 MNHEY, CDR2 SVGAGI. CDR3 in amino acids: CASSYSRNRMDEQYF. CDR3 DNA sequence: TGTGCCAGCAGTTACTCGAGGAACCGTATGGACGAGCAGTACTTC.

The chain is built from TRBV30 and TRBJ2-2; the D is unclear. There are 13 residues in the CDR3. Germline V lookup: CDR1 GTSNPN, CDR2 SVGIG (reference sequence). V lost 1 base and J lost 6, with 9 bases in between. CDR3: CAWSGAYAGELFF. CDR3 in DNA: TGTGCCTGGAGTGGCGCGTACGCCGGGGAGCTGTTTTTT.

J is TRBJ2-5 and V is TRBV6-1; 8 positions match TRBD2. The length of the CDR3 is 15 residues. V shed 8 bases, J shed 4 bases, and the junction held 12 bases outside the gene matches. Per germline, CDR1 MNHNS and CDR2 SASEGT. CDR3 amino acids: CASSQSGGTGETQYF. The CDR3 nucleotides read TGTGCCAGCTCACAGAGCGGGGGCACGGGAGAGACCCAGTACTTC.

The rearrangement links TRBV20-1 to TRBJ2-1; D may be TRBD2 (5 bases). The CDR3 runs 11 residues. Germline lookup yields CDR1 DFQATT and CDR2 SNEGSKA (reference sequence). V gave up 3 bases and J gave up 10 bases, with 10 bases separating them. CDR3 loop: CSARSGYEQFF. The CDR3 DNA follows: TGCAGTGCTAGGAGCGGTTACGAGCAGTTCTTC.

The chain carries TRBV6-6 and TRBJ2-5; 9 bases map to TRBD2. V lost 2 bases, J lost 5 bases, and 3 bases stayed unmatched. This CDR3 has 14 amino acids. CDR1 is MNHNY and CDR2 is SVGAGI in the germline V gene (reference sequence). The CDR3 sequence is CASSYVAGGETQYF. The CDR3 nucleotides read TGTGCCAGCAGTTACGTTGCGGGGGGGGAGACCCAGTACTTC.

The rearrangement links TRBV27 to TRBJ2-3, with TRBD2 matching 10 bases. Per germline, CDR1 MNHEY and CDR2 SMNVEV (reference sequence). J gave up 8 bases and V 1 base, and 12 bases lay outside the gene matches. There are 17 residues in the CDR3. The CDR3 here is CASSLLAGGVGVATQYF. DNA for the CDR3: TGTGCCAGCAGTTTATTAGCGGGGGGCGTCGGCGTTGCTACGCAGTATTTT.

The chain uses TRBV5-4 and TRBJ2-1; 7 bases agree with TRBD2. The length of the CDR3 is 13 residues. The ends lost 4 bases at V and 9 bases at J; junction bases unmatched: 7. Germline-derived CDR1 and CDR2 are SGHNT and YYREEE (reference sequence). DNA for the CDR3: TGTGCCAGCAGCACTTCCGGGACTACTGAGCAGTTCTTC. Protein product: CASSTSGTTEQFF.

The V gene is TRBV6-5, the J gene TRBJ2-2; D remains unclear. The germline CDR1 and CDR2 sequences are MNHEY and SVGAGI. The CDR3 length is 12 residues. The ends were cut back, 6 bases at V and 8 bases at J, with 10 bases in the middle. CDR3 residues: CASRGLRGELFF. The CDR3 DNA follows: TGTGCCAGCAGAGGGCTTAGGGGGGAGCTGTTTTTT.

The CDR3 is CASSHGTGYDEQFF. The CDR3, as DNA: TGCGCCAGCAGCCACGGGACAGGGTATGATGAGCAGTTCTTC. The chain combines TRBV5-1 with TRBJ2-1; TRBD1 aligns across 9 bases. The ends lost 4 bases at V and 8 bases at J; junction bases unmatched: 7. Germline CDR1 is SGHRS and CDR2 is YFSETQ. There are 14 residues in the CDR3.

The rearrangement uses TRBV11-2 and TRBJ2-6; D call uncertain. V gave up 5 bases and J gave up 0 bases, with 5 bases separating them. The germline CDR1 and CDR2 sequences are SGHAT and FQNNGV. There are 14 residues in the CDR3. For the CDR3, the DNA is TGTGCCAGCAGCGCCATCTCTGGGGCCAACGTCCTGACTTTC. It translates to CASSAISGANVLTF.

This clone was counted once. The rearrangement links TRBV15 to TRBJ1-5, with D perhaps TRBD1 (6 bases). V was clipped by 2 bases and J by 7 bases, with 12 bases between them. The germline CDR1 and CDR2 sequences are LNHNV and YYDKDF (reference sequence). This CDR3 has 14 residues. The CDR3 reads CATSRPHREQPQHF. The DNA for the CDR3 is TGTGCCACCAGCAGACCCCACAGGGAACAGCCCCAGCATTTT. The entire variable domain, with the rest obtained from reference TRBV15 and TRBJ1-5, is as follows: DAMVIQNPRYQVTQFGKPVTLSCSQTLNHNVMYWYQQKSSQAPKLLFHYYDKDFNNEADTPDNFQSRRPNTSFCFLDIRSPGLGDTAMYLCATSRPHREQPQHFGDGTRLSIL.

The sample holds a few counts of this clone. This rearrangement joins TRBV7-2 to TRBJ2-3; D remains unclear. From germline, CDR1 is SGHTA and CDR2 FQGNSA. The CDR3 runs to 14 residues. V was cut by 6 bases and J by 0 bases, with 10 bases left in between. The CDR3 sequence: CASRSTKSTDTQYF. The CDR3 bases are TGTGCCAGCAGGTCTACCAAGAGCACAGATACGCAGTATTTT.

There are a few counts of this clone. The chain combines TRBV4-1 with TRBJ2-2; 10 nucleotides match TRBD1. The CDR3 loop spans 16 amino acids. From germline, CDR1 is MGHRA and CDR2 YSYEKL. The V and J ends lost 4 bases and 3 bases, in that order; junction bases with no gene match: 5. The CDR3 DNA follows: TGCGCCAGCAGCCCTTCCGGGACAGGGGACACCGGGGAGCTGTTTTTT. Protein sequence: CASSPSGTGDTGELFF.

This chain uses TRBV7-9 with TRBJ2-3; tentative D call: TRBD2 (6 bases). Deletions cut 2 bases from V and 4 bases from J, with 22 bases between. The germline V gene has CDR1 SEHNR and CDR2 FQNEAQ (reference sequence). CDR3 length: 18 residues. DNA for the CDR3: TGTGCCAGCAGCTTAACCGACTCGACTAGACTCTTCGCAGATACGCAGTATTTT. Its translation: CASSLTDSTRLFADTQYF.

The V gene is TRBV30, the J gene TRBJ2-2; D perhaps matches TRBD1 (6 bases). CDR1 GTSNPN and CDR2 SVGIG come from the germline V gene (reference sequence). The CDR3 runs 14 residues. Trimming removed 2 bases from V and 5 bases from J, with 12 bases in between. CDR3 sequence reads: CAWSSGQFTGELFF. CDR3 bases: TGTGCCTGGAGTTCCGGACAGTTTACCGGGGAGCTGTTTTTT.

The chain combines TRBV5-1 with TRBJ1-1; 7 nucleotides align to TRBD1. V gave up 1 base and J gave up 7 bases; unmatched junction bases: 4. This CDR3 region has 13 residues. The germline CDR1 and CDR2 sequences are SGHRS and YFSETQ. Here the CDR3 DNA reads TGCGCCAGCAGCTTGAGCAGGGGGAATGAAGCTTTCTTT. As protein: CASSLSRGNEAFF. Together with reference TRBV5-1 and TRBJ1-1, the CDR3 gives the full variable domain: KAGVTQTPRYLIKTRGQQVTLSCSPISGHRSVSWYQQTPGQGLQFLFEYFSETQRNKGNFPGRFSGRQFSNSRSEMNVSTLELGDSALYLCASSLSRGNEAFFGQGTRLTVV.

V usage is TRBV11-2 and J usage is TRBJ1-6; D not resolved. Per germline, CDR1 SGHAT and CDR2 FQNNGV. Deletions cut 5 bases from V and 0 bases from J, with 14 bases between. The CDR3 covers 17 residues. CDR3 in amino acids: CASSLRVPSSYNSPLHF. The CDR3, as DNA: TGTGCCAGCAGCCTCCGGGTCCCTAGCTCCTATAATTCACCCCTCCACTTT.

The chain carries TRBV2 and TRBJ2-7; weak D call: TRBD1 (6 bases). In germline, CDR1 is SNHLY, CDR2 FYNNEI. This CDR3 has 14 amino acids. V shed 6 bases and J shed 3 bases, with 15 bases lying between them. Written as DNA, the CDR3 is TGTGCCAGCAGCAAAGGGACATCGCTCTACGAGCAGTACTTC. Protein: CASSKGTSLYEQYF.

The chain combines TRBV29-1 with TRBJ2-7, with 7 positions matching TRBD1. The trim removed 6 bases at V and 3 bases at J, leaving 8 bases unmatched. The CDR3 contains 13 residues. CDR1 and CDR2 (germline): SQVTM, ANQGSEA. The CDR3 coding sequence is TGCAGCGTCCTGACAGGGATGGGCTACGAGCAGTACTTC. It yields the protein CSVLTGMGYEQYF.

This clone was recorded a few times. The chain combines TRBV23-1 with TRBJ2-7, with 7 nucleotides matching TRBD1. TRBV23-1 falls under the ORF class, with uncertain function. With V trimmed by 3 bases and J by 2 bases, 7 bases remained unmatched. CDR3 length: 15 amino acids. CDR3 nucleotide sequence: TGCGCCAGCAGTCACGAGGGGGACAGACCCTACGAGCAGTACTTC. Translated, it gives CASSHEGDRPYEQYF.

The chain has TRBV19 and TRBJ1-5; D might be TRBD1 (6 bases). Germline CDR1 reads LNHDA; CDR2 reads SQIVND (reference sequence). V lost 6 bases to trimming and J lost 6 bases, with 12 bases between them. This CDR3 is built from 13 residues. This chain's CDR3 is CASSAGVSQPQHF. CDR3 coding DNA: TGTGCCAGTAGCGCAGGGGTAAGTCAGCCCCAGCATTTT.

V is TRBV29-1 and J is TRBJ2-5, with 7 positions matching TRBD2. The J call may be faulty, since TRBJ2-7 better matches the DNA end. This CDR3 region has 12 residues. Germline V gene data show CDR1 as SQVTM and CDR2 as ANQGSEA. CDR3 nucleotides: TGCAGCGTTGGGGAGGGGTTCTACGAGCAGTACTTC. Its translation: CSVGEGFYEQYF.

The genes are TRBV5-6 and TRBJ2-1; TRBD1 matches 7 bases. Per germline, CDR1 SGHDT and CDR2 YYEEEE. Trimming at V came to 4 bases and at J to 9 bases, leaving 1 base not matched to a gene. CDR3 size: 11 residues. DNA of the CDR3: TGTGCCAGCAGCCAGGGGGTTGAGCAGTTCTTC. Translating gives CASSQGVEQFF.